This T cell receptor (beta chain) was identified in a study of a mutant IDH1 vaccine in newly diagnosed glioma. Study-level information: Beginning 4-6 weeks after radiotherapy alone, or with temozolomide cycles, vaccination took place. Study results and caveats: Immune responses induced by vaccination arose in 93.3% of the patients.

Stated time point: week 35, safety follow-up. With topical imiquimod, each dose of the vaccine consisted of 300 ug of mutant IDH1 20-mer peptide. Patients received eight vaccinations in weeks 1, 3, 5, 7, 11, 15, 19, 23. Every donor had a new WHO grade 3 or 4 astrocytoma that was IDH1-mutant, with loss of nuclear ATRX. Clones were read by immunoSEQ multiplex PCR, and TCRdb kept only the in-frame ones, dropping some. The table lists 50,000 to 65,000 clones, about nine tenths of them singletons. Of note for this clone: Its antigen remains unidentified.

The input for sequencing was PBMCs, taken from a glioma patient whose treatment included an IDH1 peptide vaccine. The receptor comes from a middle-aged man with glioma.

CDR3 nucleotides: TGTGCCAGCAGCTTAGATTGGCAGCGAGATGGCTACACCTTC. It translates to CASSLDWQRDGYTF. The rearrangement uses TRBV11-2 and TRBJ1-2, with D unclear. Between the trimmed V and J ends, which lost 0 bases and 6 bases, there was a span of 11 bases. The CDR3 length is 14 residues. Germline lookup yields CDR1 SGHAT and CDR2 FQNNGV.